This is a list of T cell receptor beta chains from one sample in a study of control samples from healthy donors and cancer patients. Here immunoSEQ multiplex PCR was the method, and the copy in TCRdb shows in-frame clones only, minus some. Among fewer than 120,000 clones listed, roughly 90% were seen once. The sample comprised PBMCs. The source of these receptors is a woman aged 55-70 years with lung cancer. The CDR3 runs from the conserved cysteine through the conserved F or W. A D gene is named only where the DNA matches it firmly. Expanded clones are given a class, and other clones once, few, many or no size at all.

j_call d_call v_call clone_size cdr3_aa cdr3_nt
TRBJ1-4 TRBD1 TRBV3-1/TRBV3-2 - CASSQGDRAHEKLFF TGTGCCAGCAGCCAAGGGGACAGGGCCCATGAAAAACTGTTTTTT
TRBJ2-2 - TRBV6-5 - CASSYDSGTGELFF TGTGCCAGCAGTTACGATTCAGGAACCGGGGAGCTGTTTTTT
TRBJ2-2 - TRBV9 - CASSVLSDTGELFF TGTGCCAGCAGCGTTCTTAGCGACACCGGGGAGCTGTTTTTT
TRBJ1-2 TRBD1 TRBV5-4 - CASSSPGQANYGYTF TGTGCCAGCAGCTCACCCGGACAGGCCAACTATGGCTACACCTTC
TRBJ1-4 TRBD1 TRBV7-2 - CASSLQGAEGEKLFF TGTGCCAGCAGCTTACAGGGGGCAGAAGGAGAAAAACTGTTTTTT
TRBJ1-1 TRBD1 TRBV4-1 - CASSQARQGPGSNTEAFF TGCGCCAGCAGCCAGGCTAGACAGGGCCCAGGGTCGAACACTGAAGCTTTCTTT
TRBJ1-5 - TRBV19 - CVSSMWSGFQPQHF TGTGTCAGTAGTATGTGGTCGGGGTTTCAGCCCCAGCATTTT
TRBJ2-2 - TRBV20-1 - CSATFTGELFF TGCAGTGCGACCTTTACCGGGGAGCTGTTTTTT
TRBJ2-2 - TRBV12-3/TRBV12-4 - CASSPSTGELFF TGTGCCAGCAGCCCATCGACTGGGGAGCTGTTTTTT
TRBJ2-7 - TRBV6-1 - CASSEVGRGRLNEQYF TGTGCCAGCAGTGAAGTTGGGAGGGGGCGGCTCAACGAGCAGTACTTC
TRBJ1-4 - TRBV12-3/TRBV12-4 few CASSLNGAEKLFF TGTGCCAGCAGCCTAAATGGGGCCGAAAAACTGTTTTTT
TRBJ1-4 - TRBV10-3 - CAISEHGGRTNEKLFF TGTGCCATCAGCGAACACGGTGGCAGGACTAATGAAAAACTGTTTTTT
TRBJ1-1 - TRBV9 - CASSVGNIMNTEAFF TGTGCCAGCAGCGTAGGAAACATAATGAACACTGAAGCTTTCTTT
TRBJ2-2 TRBD2 TRBV6-2/TRBV6-3 few CASSYYAAWLAGGTYTGELFF TGTGCCAGCAGTTATTACGCAGCGTGGCTAGCGGGAGGAACGTACACCGGGGAGCTGTTTTTT
TRBJ1-2 - TRBV28 - CASSPGLIIDYGYTF TGTGCCAGCAGTCCGGGACTTATCATCGACTATGGCTACACCTTC
TRBJ2-6 - TRBV19 - CASSPRASRVSGANVLTF TGTGCCAGTAGTCCCAGGGCCTCGAGAGTCTCTGGGGCCAACGTCCTGACTTTC
TRBJ1-1 - TRBV7-3 - CASSAGTRFTEAFF TGTGCCAGCAGCGCCGGGACACGGTTCACTGAAGCTTTCTTT
TRBJ1-1 - TRBV6-5 - CAIRTATMNTEAFF TGTGCCATTCGGACAGCAACTATGAACACTGAAGCTTTCTTT
TRBJ2-5 - TRBV11-1 - CASSLAETQYF TGTGCCAGCAGCTTAGCAGAGACCCAGTACTTC
TRBJ1-5 - TRBV15 few CATSRGGAGQPQHF TGTGCCACCAGCAGAGGGGGCGCGGGGCAGCCCCAGCATTTT
TRBJ2-2 - TRBV7-2 - CASSFRVTGELFF TGTGCCAGCAGCTTCAGGGTCACCGGGGAGCTGTTTTTT
TRBJ1-1 - TRBV7-9 - CASSPLGGIGVTEAFF TGTGCCAGCAGCCCTCTAGGGGGGATTGGGGTCACTGAAGCTTTCTTT
TRBJ1-2 - TRBV7-2 - CASSSDLYYGYTF TGTGCCAGCAGCTCCGATTTGTACTATGGCTACACCTTC
TRBJ2-1 TRBD2 TRBV6-2/TRBV6-3 - CASSRRAGGPRNEQFF TGTGCCAGCAGTCGTCGAGCGGGGGGGCCGAGAAATGAGCAGTTCTTC
TRBJ2-3 - TRBV9 once CASSVGTTHTDTQYF TGTGCCAGCAGCGTAGGAACGACGCACACAGATACGCAGTATTTT
TRBJ2-1 TRBD2 TRBV19 - CASSRVAGGFNEQFF TGTGCCAGTAGTCGTGTAGCGGGAGGGTTCAATGAGCAGTTCTTC
TRBJ2-5 - TRBV10-3 once CAISVGTGRTSGQETQYF TGTGCCATCAGTGTAGGGACAGGGAGGACTAGCGGCCAAGAGACCCAGTACTTC
TRBJ1-2 - TRBV27 once CASSSQGNGYTF TGTGCCAGCAGTTCCCAGGGCAATGGCTACACCTTC
TRBJ1-1 - TRBV28 - CASSSWVNTEAFF TGTGCCAGCAGCTCCTGGGTGAACACTGAAGCTTTCTTT
TRBJ1-5 - TRBV6-5 - CASSFSGAANQPQHF TGTGCCAGCAGTTTTTCAGGGGCCGCCAATCAGCCCCAGCATTTT
TRBJ2-7 - TRBV19 - CASSIRGASGEQYF TGTGCCAGTAGTATTCGGGGGGCGTCAGGCGAGCAGTACTTC
TRBJ1-1 - TRBV4-3 few CASSQEYTDLNTEAFF TGCGCCAGCAGCCAAGAATACACGGATCTGAACACTGAAGCTTTCTTT
TRBJ1-5 - TRBV5-5 - CASSLVGQGINQPQHF TGTGCCAGCAGCTTGGTGGGTCAGGGTATAAACCAGCCCCAGCATTTT
TRBJ2-7 TRBD2 TRBV11-1 - CASSLTSGRAYEQYF TGTGCCAGCAGCCTGACTAGCGGGAGGGCCTACGAGCAGTACTTC
TRBJ2-3 - TRBV5-1 - CASSEGLSTDTQYF TGCGCCAGCAGCGAGGGACTCAGCACAGATACGCAGTATTTT
TRBJ1-1 TRBD1 TRBV3-1/TRBV3-2 - CASSQAGQGNTEAFF TGTGCCAGCAGCCAAGCGGGACAGGGGAACACTGAAGCTTTCTTT
TRBJ1-6 - TRBV14 - CASSLLGSGNSPLHF TGTGCCAGCAGCCTCCTAGGATCGGGAAATTCACCCCTCCACTTT
TRBJ1-5 - TRBV6-5 few CASSYEEGSNQPQHF TGTGCCAGCAGTTACGAGGAGGGATCCAATCAGCCCCAGCATTTT
TRBJ2-2 - TRBV11-3 - CASSSQAGTGELFF TGTGCCAGCTCCTCGCAGGCGGGCACCGGGGAGCTGTTTTTT
TRBJ1-4 - TRBV6-5 - CATQQLGDTNEKLFF TGTGCCACCCAGCAGTTAGGTGACACTAATGAAAAACTGTTTTTT
TRBJ1-2 - TRBV27 - CASSLSGTTGGYGYTF TGTGCCAGCAGTTTATCTGGGACAACCGGGGGCTATGGCTACACCTTC
TRBJ2-2 TRBD2 TRBV19 - CASSWSGREVTGELFF TGTGCCAGTAGTTGGAGCGGGAGGGAGGTCACCGGGGAGCTGTTTTTT
TRBJ2-7 TRBD1 TRBV18 - CASSPPGTGGINSYEQYF TGTGCCAGCTCACCACCCGGGACAGGGGGGATTAATTCCTACGAGCAGTACTTC
TRBJ2-7 TRBD2 TRBV11-2 - CASSFGGTNYEQYF TGTGCCAGCAGTTTTGGGGGGACTAACTACGAGCAGTACTTC